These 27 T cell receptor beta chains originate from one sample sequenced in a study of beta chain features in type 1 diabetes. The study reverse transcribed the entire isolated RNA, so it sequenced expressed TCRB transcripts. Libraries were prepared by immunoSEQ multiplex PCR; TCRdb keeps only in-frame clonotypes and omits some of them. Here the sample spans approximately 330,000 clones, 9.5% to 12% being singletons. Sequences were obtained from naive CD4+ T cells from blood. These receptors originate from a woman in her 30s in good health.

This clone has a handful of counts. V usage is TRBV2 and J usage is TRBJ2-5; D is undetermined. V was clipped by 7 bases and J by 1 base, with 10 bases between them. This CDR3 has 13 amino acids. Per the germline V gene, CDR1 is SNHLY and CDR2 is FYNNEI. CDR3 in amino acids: CASMKLIQETQYF. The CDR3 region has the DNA TGTGCCAGCATGAAACTGATCCAAGAGACCCAGTACTTC.

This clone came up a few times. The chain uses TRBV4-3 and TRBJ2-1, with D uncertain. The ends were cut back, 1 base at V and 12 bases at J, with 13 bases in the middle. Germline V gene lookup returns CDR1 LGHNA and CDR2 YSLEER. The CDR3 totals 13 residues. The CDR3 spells CASSQGLQTAQFF. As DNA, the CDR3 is TGCGCCAGCAGCCAAGGACTCCAGACGGCGCAGTTCTTC.

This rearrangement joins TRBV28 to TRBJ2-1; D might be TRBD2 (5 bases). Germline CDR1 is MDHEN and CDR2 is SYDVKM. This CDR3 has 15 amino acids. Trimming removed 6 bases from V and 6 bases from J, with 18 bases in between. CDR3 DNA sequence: TGTGCCAGCAGATGGGGAAGAGCGGCGACCAATGAGCAGTTCTTC. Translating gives CASRWGRAATNEQFF.

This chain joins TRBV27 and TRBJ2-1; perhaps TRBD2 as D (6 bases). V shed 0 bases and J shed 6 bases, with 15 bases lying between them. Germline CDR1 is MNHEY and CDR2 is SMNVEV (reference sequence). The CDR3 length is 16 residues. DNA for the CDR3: TGTGCCAGCAGTTTATCGGTGGCGGGATACCCCAATGAGCAGTTCTTC. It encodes CASSLSVAGYPNEQFF.

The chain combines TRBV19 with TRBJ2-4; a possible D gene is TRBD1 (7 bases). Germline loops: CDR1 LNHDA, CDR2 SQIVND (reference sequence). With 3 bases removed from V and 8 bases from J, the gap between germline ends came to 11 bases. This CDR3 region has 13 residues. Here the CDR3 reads CASSIDREDIQYF. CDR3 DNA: TGTGCCAGTAGTATTGACAGGGAGGACATTCAGTACTTC.

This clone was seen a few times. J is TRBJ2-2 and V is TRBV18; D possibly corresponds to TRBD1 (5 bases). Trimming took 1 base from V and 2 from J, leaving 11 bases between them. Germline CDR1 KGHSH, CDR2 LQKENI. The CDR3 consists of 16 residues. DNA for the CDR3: TGTGCCAGCTCACCACGCAGACAGATAAACACCGGGGAGCTGTTTTTT. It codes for CASSPRRQINTGELFF.

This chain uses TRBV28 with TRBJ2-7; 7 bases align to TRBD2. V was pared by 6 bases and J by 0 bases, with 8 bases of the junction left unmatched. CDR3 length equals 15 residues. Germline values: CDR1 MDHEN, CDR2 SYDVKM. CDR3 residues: CASSKNGGSSYEQYF. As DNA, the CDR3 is TGTGCCAGCAGCAAGAACGGGGGGAGCTCCTACGAGCAGTACTTC. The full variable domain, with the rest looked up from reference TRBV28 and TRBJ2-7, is DVKVTQSSRYLVKRTGEKVFLECVQDMDHENMFWYRQDPGLGLRLIYFSYDVKMKEKGDIPEGYSVSREKKERFSLILESASTNQTSMYLCASSKNGGSSYEQYFGPGTRLTVT.

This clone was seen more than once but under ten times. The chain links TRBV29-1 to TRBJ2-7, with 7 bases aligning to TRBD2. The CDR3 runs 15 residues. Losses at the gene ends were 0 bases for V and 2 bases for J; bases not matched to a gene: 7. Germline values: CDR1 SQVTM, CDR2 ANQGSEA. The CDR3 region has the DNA TGCAGCGTTGAAGATTGGGCTAGCGGCACCTACGAGCAGTACTTC. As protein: CSVEDWASGTYEQYF.

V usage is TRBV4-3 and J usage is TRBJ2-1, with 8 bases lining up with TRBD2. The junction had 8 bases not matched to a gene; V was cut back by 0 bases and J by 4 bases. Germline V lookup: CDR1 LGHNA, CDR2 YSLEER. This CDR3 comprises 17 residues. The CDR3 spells CASSQDGTSGLYNEQFF. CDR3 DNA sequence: TGCGCCAGCAGCCAAGACGGAACTAGCGGCTTGTACAATGAGCAGTTCTTC.

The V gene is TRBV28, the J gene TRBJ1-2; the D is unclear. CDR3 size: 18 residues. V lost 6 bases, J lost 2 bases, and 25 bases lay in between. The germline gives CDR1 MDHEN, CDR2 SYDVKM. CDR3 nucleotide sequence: TGTGCCAGCAGCCTTCTGGAAATGGTGGGAGACACCAACTATGGCTACACCTTC. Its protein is CASSLLEMVGDTNYGYTF.

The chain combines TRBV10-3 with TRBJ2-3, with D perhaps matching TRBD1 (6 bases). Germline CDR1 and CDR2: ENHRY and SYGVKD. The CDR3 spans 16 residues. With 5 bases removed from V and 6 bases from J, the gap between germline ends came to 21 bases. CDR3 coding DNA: TGTGCCATCAGTCCACAGGGTGCAACACAGCCCGATACGCAGTATTTT. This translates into CAISPQGATQPDTQYF.

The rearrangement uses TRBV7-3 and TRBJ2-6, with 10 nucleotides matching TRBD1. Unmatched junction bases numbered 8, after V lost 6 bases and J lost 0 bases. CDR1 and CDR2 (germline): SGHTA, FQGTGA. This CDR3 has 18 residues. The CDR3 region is CASSYRGTGVSGANVLTF. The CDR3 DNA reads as TGTGCCAGCAGTTACCGCGGGACAGGGGTCTCTGGGGCCAACGTCCTGACTTTC. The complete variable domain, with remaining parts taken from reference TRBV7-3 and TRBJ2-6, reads GAGVSQTPSNKVTEKGKYVELRCDPISGHTALYWYRQSLGQGPEFLIYFQGTGAADDSGLPNDRFFAVRPEGSVSTLKIQRTERGDSAVYLCASSYRGTGVSGANVLTFGAGSRLTVL.

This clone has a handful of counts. This CDR3 is CASSSLPDRGETQYF. The CDR3 DNA sequence: TGTGCCAGCAGTTCCCTCCCCGACAGGGGAGAGACCCAGTACTTC. The chain has TRBV28 and TRBJ2-5; 8 bases align to TRBD1. Unmatched junction bases numbered 8, after V lost 4 bases and J lost 4 bases. Germline assignment: CDR1 MDHEN and CDR2 SYDVKM. This CDR3 has 15 residues.

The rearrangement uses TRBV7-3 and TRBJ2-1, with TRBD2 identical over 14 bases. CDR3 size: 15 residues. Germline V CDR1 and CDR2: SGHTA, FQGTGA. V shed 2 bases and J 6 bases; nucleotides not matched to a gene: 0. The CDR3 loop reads CASSLGTSGGNEQFF. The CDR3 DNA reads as TGTGCCAGCAGCTTAGGGACTAGCGGGGGCAATGAGCAGTTCTTC.

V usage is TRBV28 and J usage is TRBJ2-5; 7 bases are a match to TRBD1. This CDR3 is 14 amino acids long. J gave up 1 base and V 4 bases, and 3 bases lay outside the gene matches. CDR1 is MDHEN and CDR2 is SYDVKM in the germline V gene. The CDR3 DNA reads TGTGCCAGCAGTTGGGACAGCCGCCAAGAGACCCAGTACTTC. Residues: CASSWDSRQETQYF.

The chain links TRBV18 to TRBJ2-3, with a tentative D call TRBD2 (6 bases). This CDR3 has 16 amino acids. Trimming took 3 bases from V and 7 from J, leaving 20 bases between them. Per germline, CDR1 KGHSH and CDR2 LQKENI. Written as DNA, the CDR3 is TGTGCCAGCTCACCGACCTCTAGCGATCCACAGCATACGCAGTATTTT. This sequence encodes CASSPTSSDPQHTQYF.

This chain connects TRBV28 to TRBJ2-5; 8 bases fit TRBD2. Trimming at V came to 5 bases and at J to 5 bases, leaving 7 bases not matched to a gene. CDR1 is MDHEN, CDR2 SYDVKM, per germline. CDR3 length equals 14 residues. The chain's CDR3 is CASSPGGGPETQYF. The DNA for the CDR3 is TGTGCCAGCAGTCCCGGCGGGGGGCCGGAGACCCAGTACTTC.

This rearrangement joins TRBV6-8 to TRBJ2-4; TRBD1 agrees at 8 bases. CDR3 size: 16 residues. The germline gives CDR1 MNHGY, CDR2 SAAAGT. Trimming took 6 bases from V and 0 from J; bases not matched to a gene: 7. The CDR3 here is CASSPGQEKAKNIQYF. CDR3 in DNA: TGTGCCAGCAGCCCGGGACAGGAGAAAGCCAAAAACATTCAGTACTTC.

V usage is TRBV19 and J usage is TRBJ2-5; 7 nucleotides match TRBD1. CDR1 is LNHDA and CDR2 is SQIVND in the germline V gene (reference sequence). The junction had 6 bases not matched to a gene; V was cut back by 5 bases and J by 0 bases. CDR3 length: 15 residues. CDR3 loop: CASSPRDRYQETQYF. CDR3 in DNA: TGTGCCAGTAGTCCCCGGGACAGATACCAAGAGACCCAGTACTTC. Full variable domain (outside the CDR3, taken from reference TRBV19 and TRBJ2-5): DGGITQSPKYLFRKEGQNVTLSCEQNLNHDAMYWYRQDPGQGLRLIYYSQIVNDFQKGDIAEGYSVSREKKESFPLTVTSAQKNPTAFYLCASSPRDRYQETQYFGPGTRLLVL.

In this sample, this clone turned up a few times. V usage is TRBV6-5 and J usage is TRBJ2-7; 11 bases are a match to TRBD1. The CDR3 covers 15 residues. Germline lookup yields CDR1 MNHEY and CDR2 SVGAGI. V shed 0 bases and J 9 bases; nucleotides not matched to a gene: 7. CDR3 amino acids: CASSYSAGQGAVQYF. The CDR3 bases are TGTGCCAGCAGTTACTCGGCAGGACAGGGGGCGGTGCAGTACTTC.

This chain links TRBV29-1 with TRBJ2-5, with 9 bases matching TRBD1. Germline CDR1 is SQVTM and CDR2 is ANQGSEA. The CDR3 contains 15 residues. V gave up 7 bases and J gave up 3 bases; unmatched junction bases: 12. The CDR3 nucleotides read TGCAGCGCCACAAAGGGGACAGGGAGGGAAGAGACCCAGTACTTC. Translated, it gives CSATKGTGREETQYF.

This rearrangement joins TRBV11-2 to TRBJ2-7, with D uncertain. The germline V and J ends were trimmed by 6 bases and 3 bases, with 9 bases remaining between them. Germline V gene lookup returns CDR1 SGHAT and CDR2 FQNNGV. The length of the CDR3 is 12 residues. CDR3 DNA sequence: TGTGCCAGCAGTCGACTCGGCTACGAGCAGTACTTC. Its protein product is CASSRLGYEQYF.

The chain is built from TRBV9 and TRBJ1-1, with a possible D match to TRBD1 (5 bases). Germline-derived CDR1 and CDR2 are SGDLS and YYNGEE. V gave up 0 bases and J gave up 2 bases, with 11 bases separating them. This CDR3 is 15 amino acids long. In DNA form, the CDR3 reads TGTGCCAGCAGCGTAGGGGGGGTAGTAAACACTGAAGCTTTCTTT. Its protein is CASSVGGVVNTEAFF.

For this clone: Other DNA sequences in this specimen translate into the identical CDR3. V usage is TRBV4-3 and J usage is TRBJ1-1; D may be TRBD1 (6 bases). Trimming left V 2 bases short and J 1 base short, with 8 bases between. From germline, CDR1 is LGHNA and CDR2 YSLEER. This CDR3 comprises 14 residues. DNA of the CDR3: TGCGCCAGCAGCCAACCGGACAGGAACACTGAAGCTTTCTTT. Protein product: CASSQPDRNTEAFF.

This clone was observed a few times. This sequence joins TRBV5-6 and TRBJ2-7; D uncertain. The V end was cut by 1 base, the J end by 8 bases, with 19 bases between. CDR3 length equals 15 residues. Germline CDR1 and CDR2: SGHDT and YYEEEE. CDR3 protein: CASSLIPQPEAQQYF. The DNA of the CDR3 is TGTGCCAGCAGCTTGATTCCCCAACCCGAAGCCCAGCAGTACTTC.

The CDR3 DNA reads TGTGCCAGCAGCCCGGTTTCTGGGGCCAACGTCCTGACTTTC. Protein: CASSPVSGANVLTF. This chain uses TRBV7-2 with TRBJ2-6; D unresolved. CDR3 length equals 14 residues. The germline V gene has CDR1 SGHTA and CDR2 FQGNSA. V was cut by 5 bases and J by 1 base, with 6 bases left in between. Filled out from reference TRBV7-2 and TRBJ2-6, the complete variable domain reads GAGVSQSPSNKVTEKGKDVELRCDPISGHTALYWYRQSLGQGLEFLIYFQGNSAPDKSGLPSDRFSAERTGGSVSTLTIQRTQQEDSAVYLCASSPVSGANVLTFGAGSRLTVL.

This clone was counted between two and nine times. CDR3 DNA: TGTGCCAGCAGCCGAAGGCGGACAGGGGGCCCTCAGCCCCAGCATTTT. Protein: CASSRRRTGGPQPQHF. The rearrangement joins TRBV11-2 to TRBJ1-5; the match to TRBD1 covers 11 bases. CDR1 is SGHAT, CDR2 FQNNGV, per germline. The trim removed 5 bases at V and 6 bases at J, leaving 9 bases unmatched. The CDR3 covers 16 residues.